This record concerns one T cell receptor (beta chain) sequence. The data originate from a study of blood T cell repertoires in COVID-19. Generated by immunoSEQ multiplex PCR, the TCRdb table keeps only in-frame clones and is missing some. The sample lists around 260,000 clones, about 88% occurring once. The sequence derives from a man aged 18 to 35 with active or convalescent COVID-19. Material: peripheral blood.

CDR3: CASLGQGYGYTF. CDR3 coding DNA: TGTGCCAGCCTGGGACAGGGATATGGCTACACCTTC. This chain uses TRBV7-9 with TRBJ1-2; 9 positions match TRBD1. This CDR3 region has 12 residues. Germline CDR1 and CDR2: SEHNR and FQNEAQ (reference sequence). J gave up 5 bases and V 8 bases, and 3 bases lay outside the gene matches.